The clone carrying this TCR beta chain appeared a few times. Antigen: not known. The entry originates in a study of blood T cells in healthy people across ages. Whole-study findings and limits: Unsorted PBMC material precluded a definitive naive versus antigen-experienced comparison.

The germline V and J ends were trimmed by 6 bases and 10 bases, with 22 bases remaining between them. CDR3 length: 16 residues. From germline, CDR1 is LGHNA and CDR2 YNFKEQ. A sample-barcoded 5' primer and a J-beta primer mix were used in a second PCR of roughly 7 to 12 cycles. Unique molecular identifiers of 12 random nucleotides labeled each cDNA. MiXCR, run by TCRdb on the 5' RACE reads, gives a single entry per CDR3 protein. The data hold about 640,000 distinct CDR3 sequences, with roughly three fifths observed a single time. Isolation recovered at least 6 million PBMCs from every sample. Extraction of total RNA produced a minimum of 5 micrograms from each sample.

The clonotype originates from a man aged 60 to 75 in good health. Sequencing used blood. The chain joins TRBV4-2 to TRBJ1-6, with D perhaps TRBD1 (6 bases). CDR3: CASSQSYGGGGSPLHF. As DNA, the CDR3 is TGTGCCAGCAGTCAATCTTACGGAGGGGGAGGGTCACCCCTCCACTTT.